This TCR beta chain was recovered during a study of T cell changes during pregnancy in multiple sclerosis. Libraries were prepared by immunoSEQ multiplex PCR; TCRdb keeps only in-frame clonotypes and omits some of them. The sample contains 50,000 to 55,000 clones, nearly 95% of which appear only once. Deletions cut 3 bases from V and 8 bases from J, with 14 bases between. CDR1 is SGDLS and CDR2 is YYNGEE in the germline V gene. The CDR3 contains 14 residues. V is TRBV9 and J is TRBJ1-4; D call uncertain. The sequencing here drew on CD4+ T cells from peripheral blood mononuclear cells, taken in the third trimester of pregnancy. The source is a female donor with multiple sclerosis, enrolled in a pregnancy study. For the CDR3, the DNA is TGTGCCAGCAGCGCCACGGCAGGCGCCGAAAAACTGTTTTTT. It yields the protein CASSATAGAEKLFF.